The entry that follows covers one TCR beta chain sequence. These data come from a study of blood T cell repertoires in COVID-19. TCRdb's copy holds only in-frame clones and misses some; the assay was immunoSEQ multiplex PCR. The sample lists 200,000 to 250,000 clones, about 83% occurring once. Per germline, CDR1 LNHDA and CDR2 SQIVND (reference sequence). The CDR3 is made up of 16 amino acids. Trimming at V came to 7 bases and at J to 0 bases, leaving 8 bases not matched to a gene. This chain uses TRBV19 with TRBJ2-3; 9 bases match TRBD2. The sequencing input was peripheral blood. The source of this sequence is a woman older than 75 with COVID-19, enrolled during active disease. CDR3 residues: CASNKRGVISTDTQYF. The CDR3 DNA is TGTGCCAGTAACAAGCGGGGGGTCATCAGCACAGATACGCAGTATTTT. Looking up the rest from reference TRBV19 and TRBJ2-3 gives the full variable domain: DGGITQSPKYLFRKEGQNVTLSCEQNLNHDAMYWYRQDPGQGLRLIYYSQIVNDFQKGDIAEGYSVSREKKESFPLTVTSAQKNPTAFYLCASNKRGVISTDTQYFGPGTRLTVL.